Listed here are 13 T cell receptor beta chains from one sample, sequenced in a study of cytomegalovirus exposure and HLA in healthy donors (dated by TCRdb to 2017 to 2019). Receptor libraries were prepared by the immunoSEQ multiplex PCR assay. A mixture of 60 forward primers for TCR Vbeta segments and 13 reverse primers for TCR Jbeta segments was used in the multiplex PCR. TCRdb carries this immuneACCESS record with in-frame sequences only. Its versions omit some clonotypes, under half of them owing to an unresolved V gene in the studies checked, with the rest unexplained. This sample comprises roughly 190,000 clones, 60% to 85% of them detected only once. The biggest ten clones account for around 3.1% of the sample. The specimen sequenced was PBMCs. The receptors were gathered from a female donor in good health and CMV-seronegative.

Concerning this clone: An end of the junction does not agree with germline; a read error may underlie this. The chain couples TRBV2 to TRBJ1-2, with TRBD1 identical over 7 bases. The V gene's germline CDR1 is SNHLY and CDR2 FYNNEI. This CDR3 region has 12 residues. The CDR3, as DNA: TGTGCCGGCAGTCGGGACAGCTATGGCTACACCTTC. It specifies CAGSRDSYGYTF.

The V and J genes are TRBV27 and TRBJ1-2, with unresolved D. The CDR3 is made up of 14 amino acids. Germline lookup yields CDR1 MNHEY and CDR2 SMNVEV (reference sequence). V lost 3 bases, J lost 4 bases, and 12 bases lay in between. CDR3 sequence (DNA): TGTGCCAGCAGTTTGTATGAGGGATTCTATGGCTACACCTTC. Amino acids: CASSLYEGFYGYTF.

The J gene is TRBJ1-2, the V gene TRBV29-1; the match to TRBD1 covers 7 bases. Trimming cost V 8 bases and J 4 bases; bases outside gene matches: 19. Germline loops: CDR1 SQVTM, CDR2 ANQGSEA. The CDR3 length is 16 residues. In DNA form, the CDR3 reads TGCAGCCCCGAAGGGGGACAGCACCTCTCGGGCTATGGCTACACCTTC. This translates into CSPEGGQHLSGYGYTF.

The chain links TRBV4-3 to TRBJ2-7; TRBD1 is a possible D gene (5 bases). V lost 2 bases to trimming and J lost 2 bases, with 13 bases between them. Germline V gene lookup returns CDR1 LGHNA and CDR2 YSLEER. The CDR3 extends over 15 amino acids. The CDR3 sequence is CASSQSGASTYEQYF. The CDR3 nucleotides read TGCGCCAGCAGCCAATCTGGGGCCTCCACCTACGAGCAGTACTTC.

The rearrangement uses TRBV9 and TRBJ2-2, with D possibly being TRBD2 (5 bases). The CDR3 covers 16 residues. V lost 4 bases and J 5 bases, leaving 18 bases between the germline ends. CDR1 and CDR2 from the germline V gene are SGDLS and YYNGEE. CDR3 amino acids: CASSLAAGVQTGELFF. CDR3 nucleotides: TGTGCCAGCAGCCTCGCGGCGGGCGTGCAAACCGGGGAGCTGTTTTTT.

The chain employs TRBV2 and TRBJ1-6; TRBD1 matches at 9 bases. The CDR3 has 14 residues. Germline V lookup: CDR1 SNHLY, CDR2 FYNNEI. The V and J ends lost 6 bases and 8 bases, in that order; junction bases with no gene match: 5. In DNA, the CDR3 is TGTGCCAGCAGAAACAGGGGGCTGGATTCACCCCTCCACTTT. This translates into CASRNRGLDSPLHF. Full variable domain (rest looked up from reference TRBV2 and TRBJ1-6): EPEVTQTPSHQVTQMGQEVILRCVPISNHLYFYWYRQILGQKVEFLVSFYNNEISEKSEIFDDQFSVERPDGSNFTLKIRSTKLEDSAMYFCASRNRGLDSPLHFGNGTRLTVT.

V is TRBV28 and J is TRBJ1-1, with TRBD1 matching 7 bases. The CDR3 has 14 residues. The trim removed 6 bases at V and 5 bases at J, leaving 9 bases unmatched. In germline, CDR1 is MDHEN, CDR2 SYDVKM. The CDR3 region is CASRETGWSTEAFF. The DNA for the CDR3 is TGTGCCAGCAGGGAGACAGGGTGGTCGACTGAAGCTTTCTTT.

The chain is built from TRBV11-2 and TRBJ1-5; a weak D match, TRBD1 (5 bases). The ends were cut back, 5 bases at V and 7 bases at J, with 12 bases in the middle. The CDR3 has 13 residues. Germline V gene sequence: CDR1 SGHAT, CDR2 FQNNGV. This chain's CDR3 is CASSVWGEQPQHF. CDR3 nucleotides: TGTGCCAGCAGCGTTTGGGGGGAACAGCCCCAGCATTTT.

The chain is built from TRBV6-6 and TRBJ2-1; no reliable D call. Trimming shortened V by 2 bases and J by 4 bases, and 12 bases separated the two germline ends. The CDR3 has 15 residues. Per the germline V gene, CDR1 is MNHNY and CDR2 is SVGAGI (reference sequence). The CDR3 is CASSYEGGFYNEQFF. CDR3 sequence (DNA): TGTGCCAGCAGTTACGAAGGCGGATTTTACAATGAGCAGTTCTTC.

The rearrangement uses TRBV21-1 and TRBJ1-1; the D call of TRBD1 is as the table states it, not checked on the DNA. TRBV21-1 is a documented pseudogene. CDR3 size: 17 residues. The CDR3 here is CASSKRAHRARNTEAFF. Written as DNA, the CDR3 is TGTGCCAGCAGCAAAAGGGCCCACAGGGCCCGGAACACTGAAGCTTTCTTT.

The chain joins TRBV19 to TRBJ2-1; D is undetermined. CDR3 size: 12 residues. Trimming removed 3 bases from V and 9 bases from J, with 9 bases in between. CDR1 is LNHDA and CDR2 is SQIVND in the germline V gene (reference sequence). The DNA of the CDR3 is TGTGCCAGTAGTATCATCACAAGTGAGCAGTTCTTC. This codes for CASSIITSEQFF.

The CDR3 DNA reads TGTGCCAGCAGTGAACGCGGACAGGGGATCACCTCTGGGGCCAACGTCCTGACTTTC. Residues: CASSERGQGITSGANVLTF. The chain links TRBV2 to TRBJ2-6; TRBD1 aligns across 9 bases. V lost 2 bases, J lost 0 bases, and 8 bases stayed unmatched. This CDR3 contains 19 residues. Germline V CDR1 and CDR2: SNHLY, FYNNEI.

This clone was observed a few times. The chain recombines TRBV7-9 with TRBJ1-2; D is perhaps TRBD1 (6 bases). The germline V gene encodes CDR1 SEHNR and CDR2 FQNEAQ (reference sequence). This CDR3 comprises 14 residues. Trimming removed 2 bases from V and 6 bases from J, with 13 bases in between. The chain's CDR3 is CASSLSTGGDGYTF. In DNA, the CDR3 is TGTGCCAGCAGCTTAAGCACGGGGGGCGATGGCTACACCTTC.